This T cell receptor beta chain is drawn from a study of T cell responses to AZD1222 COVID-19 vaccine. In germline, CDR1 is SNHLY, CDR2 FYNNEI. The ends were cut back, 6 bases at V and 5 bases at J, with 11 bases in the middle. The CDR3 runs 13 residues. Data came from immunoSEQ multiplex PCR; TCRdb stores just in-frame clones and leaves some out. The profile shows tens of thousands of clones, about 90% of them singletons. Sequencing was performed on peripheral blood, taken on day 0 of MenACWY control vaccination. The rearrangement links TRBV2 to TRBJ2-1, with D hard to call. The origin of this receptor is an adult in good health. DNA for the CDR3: TGTGCCAGCAGACCGTCCCGAGACAATGAGCAGTTCTTC. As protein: CASRPSRDNEQFF.